This T cell receptor (beta chain) was retrieved from a study of blood T cell repertoires in COVID-19 (dated by TCRdb to 2018 to 2020). Study-wide context: Samples covering the acute and convalescent phases of COVID-19 were provided by collaborators in the United States, Italy and Spain. The dataset comprised deeply sampled blood TCRbeta repertoires from subjects exposed to, actively infected with, or recovered from COVID-19. A freely available public database, intended as a resource for researchers studying the immune response to SARS-CoV-2, is where the repertoires were released. The sample metadata nearly always contained a de-identified subject ID, COVID-19 status, age in years and sex. Where available, HLA class I and class II types were taken from metadata supplied by the sample provider and were not determined by assay-based typing. The material from the prospective study consisted of cDNA or gDNA derived from T cells, B-cell-depleted T cells, or PBMCs. Samples were obtained from the ongoing ImmuneRACE study (first 160 participants) and from some 1,200 subjects provided by 6 global collaborators.

Overall study results and their limits: The amount of clinical and demographic metadata varied by source and participant and was provided uncurated.

Enrolling through a virtual design, the prospective study's participants ranged in age from roughly 18 to 95 years and lived across 24 United States geographic areas. In the prospective study, participants were assigned to cohorts based on the clinical history participants reported in a screening survey and a study questionnaire. ImmuneRACE Cohort 3 recovered participants were defined by two consecutive negative NP/OP PCR tests, healthcare professional clearance, or symptom resolution. In the prospective study, whole blood, serum and a nasopharyngeal or oropharyngeal swab were collected from each participant by mobile phlebotomists. Participants in the prospective study had the option to provide additional blood draws and questionnaires over a 2-month period. Before DNA extraction, blood samples from the prospective study were shipped at room temperature or frozen. On this clone itself: Its binding antigen is unknown. No clone much larger than this one lies a single base away; base qualities are absent.

Trimming leaves V shorter by 5 bases and J shorter by 6 bases, with the junction holding 5 bases beyond the gene matches. CDR1 and CDR2 (GTSNPN, SVGIG) derive from the germline V gene (reference sequence). The CDR3, from cysteine to phenylalanine, totals 12 residues. This entry keeps only the CDR3 DNA: 36 bases, framed from base 1. TCRbeta CDR3 regions were amplified from genomic DNA by means of the immunoSEQ Assay, a bias-controlled multiplex PCR. Per the original workflow: The number of nucleated cells in each sample was estimated from the amplification of reference gene primers within the assay. To quantify the absolute abundance of each unique TCRbeta CDR3 rearrangement, sequence reads were collapsed and filtered. For each sample, productive Simpson clonality was calculated as the square root of Simpson's diversity index across productive rearrangements. In its TCRdb copy, this immuneACCESS table keeps in-frame sequences only and misses some clones. Where compared with another copy, unresolved V genes explain less than half of these, and the others have no known cause. That table gives V, J and clone size, and the DNA gave D and trimming. Across this sample there are 150,000 to 200,000 clones, with around 81% seen only once. The leading ten clones occupy roughly 6% of the sample.

The TCR sequence derives from a man between 40 and 49 years old who had recovered from COVID-19. Sequencing input: PBMCs or T cells enriched from blood (not recorded which). The sequence joins TRBV30 to TRBJ1-1, and TRBD1 aligns with 8 junction nucleotides. The bases are TGTGCCTGGGACAGGGGAGCGGCTGAAGCTTTCTTT. This gives the protein CAWDRGAAEAFF.